The present T cell receptor beta chain was sequenced within a study of graft-versus-host responses after intestinal transplantation. Study context: Recipients were all induced with anti-thymocyte globulin, then given tacrolimus and steroids for around 3 years. The study's findings and limits: Analysis identified GvH clones in recipient marrow, with some appearing first in ileum or blood.

This CDR3 region has 18 residues. After removal of 2 bases from V and 7 bases from J, the junction contained 8 bases not matched to a gene. CDR1 is MGHRA, CDR2 YSYEKL, per germline. This clone was counted a few times. Its antigen is unidentified. Measured with immunoSEQ multiplex PCR; TCRdb has only the in-frame clones, and not every one. Among approximately 38,000 clones listed, 75% to 90% were seen once. Sequenced here: PBMCs, sampled 1070 days after transplant. The V gene is TRBV4-1, the J gene TRBJ2-1, with TRBD2 identical over 16 bases. This receptor was taken from a human patient who received an intestinal transplant, so some T cells may come from the graft donor. The CDR3, as DNA: TGCGCCAGCAGCCAAAAGGGACTAGCGGGAGGGGGGTGGAATGAGCAGTTCTTC. Its protein is CASSQKGLAGGGWNEQFF.